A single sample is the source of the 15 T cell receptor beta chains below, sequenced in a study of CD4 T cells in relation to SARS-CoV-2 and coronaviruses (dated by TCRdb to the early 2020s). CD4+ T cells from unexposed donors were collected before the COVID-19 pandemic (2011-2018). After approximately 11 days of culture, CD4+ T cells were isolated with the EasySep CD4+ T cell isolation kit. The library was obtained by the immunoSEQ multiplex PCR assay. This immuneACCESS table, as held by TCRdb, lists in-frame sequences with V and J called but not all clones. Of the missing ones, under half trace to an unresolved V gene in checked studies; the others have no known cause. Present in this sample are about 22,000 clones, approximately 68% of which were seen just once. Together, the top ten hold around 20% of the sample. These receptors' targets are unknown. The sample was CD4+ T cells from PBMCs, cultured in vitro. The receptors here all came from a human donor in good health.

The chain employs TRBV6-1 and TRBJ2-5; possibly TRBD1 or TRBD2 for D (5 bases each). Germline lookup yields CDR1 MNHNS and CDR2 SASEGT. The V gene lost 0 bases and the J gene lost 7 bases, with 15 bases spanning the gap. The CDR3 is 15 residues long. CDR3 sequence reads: CASSEAGVGFGTQYF. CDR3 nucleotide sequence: TGTGCCAGCAGTGAAGCGGGGGTGGGATTCGGGACCCAGTACTTC.

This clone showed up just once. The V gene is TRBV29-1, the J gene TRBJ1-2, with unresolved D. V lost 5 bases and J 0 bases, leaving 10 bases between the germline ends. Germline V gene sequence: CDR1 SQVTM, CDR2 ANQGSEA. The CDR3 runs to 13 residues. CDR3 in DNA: TGCAGCGTTCTAAACTATGCTAACTATGGCTACACCTTC. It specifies CSVLNYANYGYTF.

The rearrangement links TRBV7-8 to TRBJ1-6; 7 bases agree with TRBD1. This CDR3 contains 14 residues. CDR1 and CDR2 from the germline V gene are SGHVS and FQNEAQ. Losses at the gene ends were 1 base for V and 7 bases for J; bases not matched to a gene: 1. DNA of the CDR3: TGTGCCAGCAGCTTAGAGGACAGGAATTCACCCCTCCACTTT. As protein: CASSLEDRNSPLHF.

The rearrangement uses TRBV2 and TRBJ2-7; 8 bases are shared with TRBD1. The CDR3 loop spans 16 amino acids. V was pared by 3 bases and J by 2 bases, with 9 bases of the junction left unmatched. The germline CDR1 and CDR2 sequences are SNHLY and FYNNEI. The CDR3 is CASSDPGDRRTYEQYF. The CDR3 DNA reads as TGTGCCAGCAGTGACCCGGGGGACAGGCGAACCTACGAGCAGTACTTC.

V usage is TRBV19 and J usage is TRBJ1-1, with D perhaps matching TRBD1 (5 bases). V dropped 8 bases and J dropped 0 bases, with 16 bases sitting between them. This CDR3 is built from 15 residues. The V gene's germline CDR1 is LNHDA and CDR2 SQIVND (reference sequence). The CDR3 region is CASQRAGPLNTEAFF. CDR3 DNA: TGTGCCAGTCAAAGGGCGGGGCCCCTGAACACTGAAGCTTTCTTT.

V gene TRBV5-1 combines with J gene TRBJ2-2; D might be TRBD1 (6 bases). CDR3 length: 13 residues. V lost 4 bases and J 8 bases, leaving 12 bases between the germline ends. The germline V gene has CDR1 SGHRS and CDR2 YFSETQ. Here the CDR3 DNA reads TGCGCCAGCAGCGGCAGGGGTGTAGGGGAGCTGTTTTTT. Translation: CASSGRGVGELFF.

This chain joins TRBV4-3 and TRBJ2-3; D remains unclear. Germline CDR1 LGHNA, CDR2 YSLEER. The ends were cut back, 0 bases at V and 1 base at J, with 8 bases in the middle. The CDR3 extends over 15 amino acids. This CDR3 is CASSQDRLGTDTQYF. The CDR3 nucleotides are TGCGCCAGCAGCCAAGACAGGCTCGGCACAGATACGCAGTATTTT.

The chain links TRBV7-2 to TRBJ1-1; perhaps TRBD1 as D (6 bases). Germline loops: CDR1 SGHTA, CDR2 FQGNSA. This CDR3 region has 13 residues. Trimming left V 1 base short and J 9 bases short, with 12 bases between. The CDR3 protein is CASSLVIGQQAFF. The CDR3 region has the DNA TGTGCCAGCAGCTTAGTAATAGGACAGCAAGCTTTCTTT.

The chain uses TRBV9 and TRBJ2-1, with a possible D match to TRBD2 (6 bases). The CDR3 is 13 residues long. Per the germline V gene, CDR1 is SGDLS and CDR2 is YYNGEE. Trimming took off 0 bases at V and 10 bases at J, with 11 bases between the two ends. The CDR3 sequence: CASSVEGGREQFF. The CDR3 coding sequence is TGTGCCAGCAGCGTAGAGGGAGGTAGGGAGCAGTTCTTC. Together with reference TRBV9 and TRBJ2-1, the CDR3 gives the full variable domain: DSGVTQTPKHLITATGQRVTLRCSPRSGDLSVYWYQQSLDQGLQFLIQYYNGEERAKGNILERFSAQQFPDLHSELNLSSLELGDSALYFCASSVEGGREQFFGPGTRLTVL.

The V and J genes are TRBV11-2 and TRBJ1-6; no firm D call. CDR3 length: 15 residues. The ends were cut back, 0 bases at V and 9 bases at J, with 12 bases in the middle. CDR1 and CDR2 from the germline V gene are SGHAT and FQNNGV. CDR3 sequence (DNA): TGTGCCAGCAGCTTAGATCGAAGCCTGGGTTCACCCCTCCACTTT. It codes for CASSLDRSLGSPLHF.

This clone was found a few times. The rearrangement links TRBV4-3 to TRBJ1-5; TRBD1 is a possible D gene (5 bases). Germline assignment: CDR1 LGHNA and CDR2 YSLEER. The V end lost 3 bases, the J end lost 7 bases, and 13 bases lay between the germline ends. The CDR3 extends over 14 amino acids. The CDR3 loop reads CASSQERGRQPQHF. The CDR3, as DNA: TGCGCCAGCAGCCAGGAAAGGGGACGACAGCCCCAGCATTTT.

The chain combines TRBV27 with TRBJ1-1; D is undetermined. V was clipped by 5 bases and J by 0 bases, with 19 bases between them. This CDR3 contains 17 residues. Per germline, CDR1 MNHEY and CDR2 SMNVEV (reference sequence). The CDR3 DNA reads TGTGCCAGCAGTCCGGGCCTGATGGAGATCCTGAACACTGAAGCTTTCTTT. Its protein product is CASSPGLMEILNTEAFF.

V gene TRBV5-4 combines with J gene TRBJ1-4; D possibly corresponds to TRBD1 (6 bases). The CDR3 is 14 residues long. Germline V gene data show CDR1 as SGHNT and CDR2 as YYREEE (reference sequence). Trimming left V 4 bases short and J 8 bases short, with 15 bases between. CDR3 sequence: CASSAQGTGEKLFF. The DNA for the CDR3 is TGTGCCAGCAGCGCACAGGGAACCGGGGAAAAACTGTTTTTT.

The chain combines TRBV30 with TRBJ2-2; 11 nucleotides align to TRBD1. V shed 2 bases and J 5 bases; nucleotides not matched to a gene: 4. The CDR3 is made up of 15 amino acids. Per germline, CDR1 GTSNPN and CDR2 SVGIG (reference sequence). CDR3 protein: CAWSLGQGGTGELFF. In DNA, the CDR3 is TGTGCCTGGAGTCTGGGACAGGGGGGGACCGGGGAGCTGTTTTTT.

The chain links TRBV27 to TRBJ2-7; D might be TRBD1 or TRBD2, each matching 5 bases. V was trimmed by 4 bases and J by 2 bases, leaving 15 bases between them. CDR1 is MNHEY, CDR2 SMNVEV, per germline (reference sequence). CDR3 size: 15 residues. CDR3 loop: CASSSNTGPTYEQYF. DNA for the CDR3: TGTGCCAGCAGTTCGAACACGGGGCCCACCTACGAGCAGTACTTC.